The clone carrying this T cell receptor beta chain showed up just once. Antigen specificity is unknown. The primer mix had 60 Vbeta and 13 Jbeta primers. The repertoire was sequenced with immunoSEQ multiplex PCR; TCRdb's copy has only in-frame clones and lacks some. The sample contains under 200,000 clones, over 65% of which appear only once. Trimming took 3 bases from V and 9 from J, leaving 18 bases between them. Germline V gives CDR1 SGHTA, CDR2 FQGNSA. The CDR3 spans 15 residues. The entry originates in a study of cytomegalovirus exposure and HLA in healthy donors. Study-wide context: Counted in an early data release were roughly 81 million unique TCRs from HLA-typed donors.

Study-level results: A reported reduction in N-insertions relative to the approximately 690-donor mean was seen in an Asian-associated ancestry cluster in a later analysis. Most TCR sequences were uncommon, yet certain public TCRs appeared in many donors. TRBV6-2, TRBV6-3 and some other V segments were excluded as indistinguishable.

Sequenced material: PBMCs. This receptor was identified in a man in his forties or fifties in good health and CMV-seropositive. The chain uses TRBV7-2 and TRBJ2-1, with D possibly matching TRBD1 (6 bases). The CDR3 DNA sequence: TGTGCCAGCAGCTTGGGGGCTTCGAGCGGAGGTGAGCAGTTCTTC. Residues: CASSLGASSGGEQFF.